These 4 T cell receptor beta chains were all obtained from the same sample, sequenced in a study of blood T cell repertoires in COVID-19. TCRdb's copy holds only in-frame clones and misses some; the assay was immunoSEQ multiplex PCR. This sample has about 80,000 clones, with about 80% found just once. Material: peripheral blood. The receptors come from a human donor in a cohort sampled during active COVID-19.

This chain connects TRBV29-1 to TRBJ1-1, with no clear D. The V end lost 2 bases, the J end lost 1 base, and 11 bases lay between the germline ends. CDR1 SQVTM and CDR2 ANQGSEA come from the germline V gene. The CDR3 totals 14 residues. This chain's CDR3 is CSVEWRARNTEAFF. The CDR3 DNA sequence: TGCAGCGTTGAATGGAGAGCCAGGAACACTGAAGCTTTCTTT. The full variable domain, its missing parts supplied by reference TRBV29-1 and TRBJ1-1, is SAVISQKPSRDICQRGTSLTIQCQVDSQVTMMFWYRQQPGQSLTLIATANQGSEATYESGFVIDKFPISRPNLTFSTLTVSNMSPEDSSIYLCSVEWRARNTEAFFGQGTRLTVV.

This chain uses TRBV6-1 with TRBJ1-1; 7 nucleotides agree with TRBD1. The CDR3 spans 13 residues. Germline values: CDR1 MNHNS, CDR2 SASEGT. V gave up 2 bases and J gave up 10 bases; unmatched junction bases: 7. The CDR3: CASSERRGVSAFF. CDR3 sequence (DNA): TGTGCCAGCAGTGAACGCAGGGGGGTGTCAGCTTTCTTT.

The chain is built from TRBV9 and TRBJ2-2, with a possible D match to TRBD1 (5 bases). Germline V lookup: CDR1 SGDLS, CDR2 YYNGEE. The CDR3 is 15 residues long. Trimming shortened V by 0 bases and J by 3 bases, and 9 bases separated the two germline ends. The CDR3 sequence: CASSVDRMDTGELFF. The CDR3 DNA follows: TGTGCCAGCAGCGTAGACAGGATGGACACCGGGGAGCTGTTTTTT.

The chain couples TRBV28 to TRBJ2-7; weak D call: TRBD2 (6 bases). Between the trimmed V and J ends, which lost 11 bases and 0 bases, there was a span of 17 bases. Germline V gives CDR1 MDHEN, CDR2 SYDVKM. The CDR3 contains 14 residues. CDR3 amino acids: CACGVGPVSYEQYF. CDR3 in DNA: TGTGCCTGCGGGGTGGGGCCCGTCTCCTACGAGCAGTACTTC.